These T cell receptor beta chains were read from a single sample in a study of blood T cell repertoires in COVID-19. Data came from immunoSEQ multiplex PCR; TCRdb stores just in-frame clones and leaves some out. The sample lists under 95,000 clones; over 65% were seen once. The sequenced material came from peripheral blood. The receptor set was obtained from a human donor in a cohort sampled during active COVID-19. CDR3s leave out the opening cysteine and the closing phenylalanine or tryptophan. Fields, in order: clone size, J gene, V gene, CDR3 protein. Clone sizes are given selectively: once, few, many, or a class where the clone is expanded.

NA,TRBJ1-5,TRBV9,ASSEGGYNQPQH
NA,TRBJ1-2,TRBV18,ASSPAGEGGYT
NA,TRBJ1-2,TRBV30,AFRDRPLVGYT
NA,TRBJ2-7,TRBV5-6,ASSTGMGYEQY
NA,TRBJ1-2,TRBV28,ASSHGTGLYGYT
NA,TRBJ1-6,TRBV12-3/TRBV12-4,ASSSGEKPLH
NA,TRBJ1-4,TRBV30,AWNAPGTAVNEKLF
NA,TRBJ2-5,TRBV7-9,ASTSRGGVETQY
NA,TRBJ2-5,TRBV9,ASSVEGQGGETQY
NA,TRBJ1-1,TRBV5-1,ASSLQAPNTEAF
NA,TRBJ2-7,TRBV18,ASSQLAGDHEQY
NA,TRBJ1-5,TRBV28,ASSLRDSPQPQH
NA,TRBJ2-5,TRBV7-2,ASSLSWAETQY
NA,TRBJ1-1,TRBV13,ASSGGTGMNTEAF
NA,TRBJ1-1,TRBV9,ASSVGGQGVAF
NA,TRBJ2-7,TRBV21-1,ASSKGYRGRYEQY
NA,TRBJ1-1,TRBV7-2,ASSFSDRVNTEAF
NA,TRBJ2-2,TRBV5-1,ASSLGRQGMNTGELF
NA,TRBJ1-1,TRBV11-2,ASSWTGGTNTEAF
NA,TRBJ1-2,TRBV24-1,ATSDSGTSTNYGYT
few,TRBJ2-7,TRBV10-3,AIMNDRDTYEQY
NA,TRBJ1-5,TRBV6-2/TRBV6-3,ASSLRSSGTDSNQPQH
NA,TRBJ2-7,TRBV5-8,ASSRAGTIAYEQY
NA,TRBJ2-5,TRBV28,ASQTPRETQY
few,TRBJ2-1,TRBV7-3,ASSHGRRGGNEQF
NA,TRBJ2-1,TRBV6-5,ASSYHPSGSYNEQF
NA,TRBJ1-1,TRBV30,AWSLGRGAEAF
NA,TRBJ2-5,TRBV7-3,ASSSDRGEETQY
NA,TRBJ2-5,TRBV29-1,SVRSPVTQETQY
NA,TRBJ1-6,TRBV6-1,ASSEEGTGLSPLH
once,TRBJ2-2,TRBV7-2,ASSAQGGTGELF
NA,TRBJ2-3,TRBV4-3,ASSQEAFSTDTQY
NA,TRBJ2-3,TRBV5-1,ASSIRTGSTDTQY
NA,TRBJ1-5,TRBV29-1,SVEVDRGQPQH
few,TRBJ1-6,TRBV5-1,ASRQGQDNSPLH
NA,TRBJ1-6,TRBV27,ASSLGSGGLEDSPLH
NA,TRBJ1-4,TRBV19,ASRQQGAGEKLF
NA,TRBJ1-2,TRBV28,ASSAGQGPDYT
NA,TRBJ1-2,TRBV3-1/TRBV3-2,ASSSNRDYGYT
NA,TRBJ1-4,TRBV7-9,ASSLDRNEKLF
once,TRBJ2-2,TRBV7-9,ASSPPGQGITGELF
NA,TRBJ1-4,TRBV19,ASSTAGRGGNEKLF
NA,TRBJ1-1,TRBV5-1,ASSRDSMNTEAF
NA,TRBJ1-4,TRBV28,ASSPSRREKLF
NA,TRBJ2-7,TRBV30,AWSVRGWNEQY
NA,TRBJ2-1,TRBV11-2,ASSSSGGGSYEQF
NA,TRBJ1-1,TRBV11-2,ASSLVGRHTEAF
NA,TRBJ1-6,TRBV19,ASSANRERGSPLH
once,TRBJ1-4,TRBV6-1,ASSEFLATNEKLF
NA,TRBJ2-1,TRBV9,ASSPIAGGATNEQF
NA,TRBJ2-1,TRBV19,ASSPEPGFAPNNEQF
NA,TRBJ2-1,TRBV9,ASSVDLAGESYNEQF
NA,TRBJ2-3,TRBV4-3,ASSQAVAGKVHDTQY